This passage covers 26 T cell receptor beta chains from one sample sequenced in a study of PD-L1 blockade in urothelial cancer. Time point of the sample: pretreatment peripheral blood. Assay: immunoSEQ multiplex PCR; the TCRdb copy retains only in-frame clones and omits some. The sample shows about 17,000 clones, around 89% of them seen only once. The specimen comprised PBMCs, sampled around atezolizumab (anti-PD-L1) treatment. The source of these receptors is a man aged 70 or older with urothelial cancer.

The chain combines TRBV19 with TRBJ2-1; D not resolved. Germline V gene lookup returns CDR1 LNHDA and CDR2 SQIVND (reference sequence). V shed 1 base and J shed 9 bases, with 4 bases lying between them. This CDR3 has 11 amino acids. The CDR3 nucleotides read TGTGCCAGTAGTATAGCCGGTGAGCAGTTCTTC. Its protein is CASSIAGEQFF.

This clone has more than one count but fewer than ten. The V and J genes are TRBV30 and TRBJ1-1, with unresolved D. The CDR3 has 13 amino acids. The germline V gene has CDR1 GTSNPN and CDR2 SVGIG (reference sequence). V dropped 5 bases and J dropped 1 base, with 11 bases sitting between them. In DNA form, the CDR3 reads TGTGCCTGGCAACTCGACAAGAACACTGAAGCTTTCTTT. This translates into CAWQLDKNTEAFF.

The chain has TRBV19 and TRBJ2-1, with 7 bases identical to TRBD1. Trimming took 9 bases from V and 0 from J; bases not matched to a gene: 5. Looked up from germline, CDR1 is LNHDA and CDR2 is SQIVND (reference sequence). CDR3 size: 14 residues. This CDR3 reads CASRGGSSYNEQFF. CDR3 bases: TGTGCCAGCCGAGGGGGCAGCTCCTACAATGAGCAGTTCTTC. The variable domain in full, completed from reference TRBV19 and TRBJ2-1, reads DGGITQSPKYLFRKEGQNVTLSCEQNLNHDAMYWYRQDPGQGLRLIYYSQIVNDFQKGDIAEGYSVSREKKESFPLTVTSAQKNPTAFYLCASRGGSSYNEQFFGPGTRLTVL.

The chain links TRBV5-1 to TRBJ2-7; D is unclear. The germline V and J ends were trimmed by 0 bases and 3 bases, with 7 bases remaining between them. CDR1 is SGHRS and CDR2 is YFSETQ in the germline V gene. This CDR3 contains 13 residues. The DNA for the CDR3 is TGCGCCAGCAGCTTGGTAAGCGACTACGAGCAGTACTTC. It is translated as CASSLVSDYEQYF.

V and J are TRBV2 and TRBJ2-3; possibly TRBD2 for D (6 bases). This CDR3 region has 14 residues. V gave up 7 bases and J gave up 2 bases, with 13 bases separating them. The germline V gene has CDR1 SNHLY and CDR2 FYNNEI. The CDR3 protein is CASTVAELTDTQYF. In DNA, the CDR3 is TGTGCCAGCACGGTAGCGGAACTCACAGATACGCAGTATTTT. The full variable domain, with the rest looked up from reference TRBV2 and TRBJ2-3, is EPEVTQTPSHQVTQMGQEVILRCVPISNHLYFYWYRQILGQKVEFLVSFYNNEISEKSEIFDDQFSVERPDGSNFTLKIRSTKLEDSAMYFCASTVAELTDTQYFGPGTRLTVL.

The V gene is TRBV5-1, the J gene TRBJ2-1; TRBD2 matches 8 bases. The germline CDR1 and CDR2 sequences are SGHRS and YFSETQ. CDR3 size: 14 residues. The V segment lost 5 bases and the J segment 9 bases; nucleotides outside the gene matches: 10. CDR3 sequence: CASSPQAGGGEQFF. In DNA, the CDR3 is TGCGCCAGCAGTCCCCAGGCCGGGGGGGGTGAGCAGTTCTTC.

This clone was recorded once. V gene TRBV5-4 combines with J gene TRBJ2-3; D uncertain. Trimming shortened V by 4 bases and J by 6 bases, and 18 bases separated the two germline ends. Germline CDR1 SGHNT, CDR2 YYREEE (reference sequence). The CDR3 contains 15 residues. The CDR3 loop reads CASSPLVVGSDTQYF. CDR3 in DNA: TGTGCCAGCAGCCCTTTAGTAGTTGGTTCCGATACGCAGTATTTT.

The chain is built from TRBV28 and TRBJ1-1; 7 bases align to TRBD1. V dropped 3 bases and J dropped 0; count of bases not matched to a gene: 7. Germline CDR1 and CDR2: MDHEN and SYDVKM. CDR3 length: 16 amino acids. The CDR3 bases are TGTGCCAGCAGTTTCGAGGACAGGACCTTGAACACTGAAGCTTTCTTT. It translates to CASSFEDRTLNTEAFF.

The V and J genes are TRBV27 and TRBJ1-5; D remains unclear. Per germline, CDR1 MNHEY and CDR2 SMNVEV (reference sequence). Trimming took off 5 bases at V and 2 bases at J, with 10 bases between the two ends. This CDR3 spans 14 amino acids. The CDR3 reads CASSLRYGNQPQHF. In DNA, the CDR3 is TGTGCCAGCAGTCTCAGGTACGGCAATCAGCCCCAGCATTTT.

The rearrangement joins TRBV5-5 to TRBJ1-2; the D is unclear. The CDR3 is 13 residues long. CDR1 and CDR2 (germline): SGHKS, YYEKEE (reference sequence). The germline V and J ends were trimmed by 0 bases and 4 bases, with 7 bases remaining between them. As DNA, the CDR3 is TGTGCCAGCAGCTTGGACAGCTCCTATGGCTACACCTTC. Translated, it gives CASSLDSSYGYTF. The whole variable domain, filled in from reference TRBV5-5 and TRBJ1-2, reads DAGVTQSPTHLIKTRGQQVTLRCSPISGHKSVSWYQQVLGQGPQFIFQYYEKEERGRGNFPDRFSARQFPNYSSELNVNALLLGDSALYLCASSLDSSYGYTFGSGTRLTVV.

The chain links TRBV5-4 to TRBJ2-1, with TRBD2 matching 10 bases. This CDR3 spans 15 amino acids. V lost 3 bases to trimming and J lost 15 bases; unmatched junction nucleotides: 15. Germline V lookup: CDR1 SGHNT, CDR2 YYREEE (reference sequence). CDR3 loop: CASSSKLGPSGGLFF. The CDR3 DNA reads as TGTGCCAGCAGCTCCAAACTGGGCCCTAGCGGGGGTCTGTTCTTC.

The chain carries TRBV27 and TRBJ1-1, with a tentative D call TRBD1 (5 bases). The CDR3 extends over 14 amino acids. From germline, CDR1 is MNHEY and CDR2 SMNVEV (reference sequence). Trimming cost V 5 bases and J 4 bases, with 14 bases left between them. The CDR3: CASSATPGGTEAFF. In nucleotides, the CDR3 is TGTGCCAGCAGTGCCACCCCGGGGGGCACTGAAGCTTTCTTT.

The chain employs TRBV2 and TRBJ2-4; tentatively, D is TRBD2 (5 bases). In germline, CDR1 is SNHLY, CDR2 FYNNEI. The CDR3 consists of 14 residues. The V end was cut by 7 bases, the J end by 1 base, with 11 bases between. The CDR3 DNA sequence: TGTGCCAGCAAAGAAAGGGAGGCCAAAAACATTCAGTACTTC. Protein product: CASKEREAKNIQYF.

This chain links TRBV6-6 with TRBJ2-1; unclear D gene. The V end lost 3 bases, the J end lost 2 bases, and 5 bases lay between the germline ends. Germline V gene sequence: CDR1 MNHNY, CDR2 SVGAGI (reference sequence). This CDR3 spans 13 amino acids. The CDR3 loop reads CASSYETYNEQFF. The CDR3 nucleotides read TGTGCCAGCAGTTATGAGACCTACAATGAGCAGTTCTTC.

The chain has TRBV28 and TRBJ2-1, with 9 positions matching TRBD1. The ends lost 6 bases at V and 4 bases at J; junction bases unmatched: 13. From germline, CDR1 is MDHEN and CDR2 SYDVKM. The CDR3 spans 17 residues. The CDR3 bases are TGTGCCAGCAGGCTGACAGGGGGAGGCGGGCCATACAATGAGCAGTTCTTC. Translated, it gives CASRLTGGGGPYNEQFF.

The chain carries TRBV5-6 and TRBJ2-1; D perhaps matches TRBD2 (7 bases). Per the germline V gene, CDR1 is SGHDT and CDR2 is YYEEEE. With 6 bases removed from V and 0 bases from J, the gap between germline ends came to 13 bases. CDR3 size: 15 residues. For the CDR3, the DNA is TGTGCCAGCACCCGGGGGGCGAGCTCCTACAATGAGCAGTTCTTC. This sequence encodes CASTRGASSYNEQFF. Using reference TRBV5-6 and TRBJ2-1 for the parts outside the CDR3, the full variable domain is DAGVTQSPTHLIKTRGQQVTLRCSPKSGHDTVSWYQQALGQGPQFIFQYYEEEERQRGNFPDRFSGHQFPNYSSELNVNALLLGDSALYLCASTRGASSYNEQFFGPGTRLTVL.

This sequence joins TRBV6-5 and TRBJ2-4; D gene uncertain. CDR1 and CDR2 from the germline V gene are MNHEY and SVGAGI. The CDR3 totals 14 residues. Trimming took off 7 bases at V and 3 bases at J, with 13 bases between the two ends. The chain's CDR3 is CASTPEHDKNIQYF. CDR3 in DNA: TGTGCCAGCACCCCTGAGCATGACAAAAACATTCAGTACTTC.

This clone was seen a single time. This rearrangement joins TRBV5-4 to TRBJ2-2; D is possibly TRBD1 (5 bases). The CDR3 loop spans 12 amino acids. Trimming removed 4 bases from V and 6 bases from J, with 7 bases in between. Germline V gene data show CDR1 as SGHNT and CDR2 as YYREEE (reference sequence). The CDR3 here is CASSLGAGELFF. The CDR3 DNA reads TGTGCCAGCAGCCTAGGGGCCGGGGAGCTGTTTTTT.

CDR3 protein: CASSNAGEGTEAFF. In DNA, the CDR3 is TGCGCCAGCAGCAACGCCGGGGAGGGCACTGAAGCTTTCTTT. This chain joins TRBV5-1 and TRBJ1-1; D uncertain. The length of the CDR3 is 14 residues. Trimming took 4 bases from V and 4 from J, leaving 14 bases between them. Germline V gene data show CDR1 as SGHRS and CDR2 as YFSETQ.

This clone was found once. The J gene is TRBJ2-3, the V gene TRBV5-4, with 8 bases identical to TRBD2. The germline gives CDR1 SGHNT, CDR2 YYREEE (reference sequence). This CDR3 region has 13 residues. J lost 0 bases, V lost 7 bases, and 1 base had no gene match. CDR3 sequence: CASRLASTDTQYF. CDR3 DNA: TGTGCCAGCCGACTAGCGAGCACAGATACGCAGTATTTT.

Only a few counts were recorded for this clone. The chain combines TRBV5-1 with TRBJ1-1, with a possible D match to TRBD1 (6 bases). V shed 2 bases and J shed 1 base, with 15 bases lying between them. Germline V CDR1 and CDR2: SGHRS, YFSETQ. CDR3 length: 16 residues. Here the CDR3 reads CASSFTPIGGNTEAFF. The CDR3 DNA reads as TGCGCCAGCAGCTTCACACCAATAGGGGGGAACACTGAAGCTTTCTTT.

This chain uses TRBV7-2 with TRBJ2-2; 9 bases agree with TRBD1. Trimming took 5 bases from V and 6 from J; bases not matched to a gene: 7. Germline values: CDR1 SGHTA, CDR2 FQGNSA. This CDR3 has 15 amino acids. The CDR3 here is CASSNRDRVAGELFF. The CDR3 region has the DNA TGTGCCAGCAGCAACCGGGACAGGGTCGCCGGGGAGCTGTTTTTT.

This chain joins TRBV29-1 and TRBJ2-2; D may be TRBD1 (6 bases). CDR1 and CDR2 from the germline V gene are SQVTM and ANQGSEA. CDR3 length: 13 amino acids. Trimming stripped 3 bases from V and 4 bases from J, with 9 bases between. The CDR3 protein is CSVEPGVTGELFF. The CDR3 DNA sequence: TGCAGCGTTGAGCCAGGGGTCACCGGGGAGCTGTTTTTT.

The V call is TRBV7-9, the J call TRBJ2-1, with 10 positions matching TRBD2. CDR1 and CDR2 from the germline V gene are SEHNR and FQNEAQ (reference sequence). V lost 5 bases and J lost 10; bases outside the gene matches: 20. The CDR3 consists of 18 residues. The CDR3 nucleotides are TGTGCCAGCAGCCACTTCCCAAGAGCGGGGGGGCCTTCTCCCGAGCAGTTCTTC. Its protein product is CASSHFPRAGGPSPEQFF.

This clone appeared a few times. The V and J genes are TRBV11-3 and TRBJ2-2, with TRBD1 as a possible D gene (6 bases). CDR1 is SGHNT and CDR2 is YENEEA in the germline V gene. The CDR3 runs to 15 residues. Trimming took 6 bases from V and 1 from J, leaving 12 bases between them. The CDR3 spells CASSRTGQNTGELFF. The DNA of the CDR3 is TGTGCCAGCAGTCGAACAGGGCAGAACACCGGGGAGCTGTTTTTT.

The rearrangement uses TRBV19 and TRBJ2-1, with 8 bases fitting TRBD1. The CDR3 is made up of 16 amino acids. V was clipped by 6 bases and J by 2 bases; unmatched bases: 9. Looked up from germline, CDR1 is LNHDA and CDR2 is SQIVND (reference sequence). The CDR3 sequence is CASRQTGDTTYNEQFF. The CDR3 bases are TGTGCCAGTAGACAGACAGGGGATACGACCTACAATGAGCAGTTCTTC.